This T cell receptor beta chain comes out of a study of pediatric ulcerative colitis. TCRdb's table, derived via immunoSEQ multiplex PCR, lists solely in-frame clones and lacks some. The sample has some 50,000 clones, 78% seen once. CDR3 length equals 15 residues. Germline V gene lookup returns CDR1 MNHEY and CDR2 SMNVEV (reference sequence). The rectum was sampled with one to two pinch biopsies at colonoscopy. The genes are TRBV27 and TRBJ2-5; TRBD2 is a possible D gene (5 bases). The DNA end lines up better with TRBJ2-7; the J call may be wrong. The source material was gut tissue. The TCR sequence derives from a girl aged 5-17 years with moderate ulcerative colitis. CDR3 coding DNA: TGTGCCAGCAGCCCCATTGGCGGGCTTTCCTACGAGCAGTACTTC. Translated, it gives CASSPIGGLSYEQYF.